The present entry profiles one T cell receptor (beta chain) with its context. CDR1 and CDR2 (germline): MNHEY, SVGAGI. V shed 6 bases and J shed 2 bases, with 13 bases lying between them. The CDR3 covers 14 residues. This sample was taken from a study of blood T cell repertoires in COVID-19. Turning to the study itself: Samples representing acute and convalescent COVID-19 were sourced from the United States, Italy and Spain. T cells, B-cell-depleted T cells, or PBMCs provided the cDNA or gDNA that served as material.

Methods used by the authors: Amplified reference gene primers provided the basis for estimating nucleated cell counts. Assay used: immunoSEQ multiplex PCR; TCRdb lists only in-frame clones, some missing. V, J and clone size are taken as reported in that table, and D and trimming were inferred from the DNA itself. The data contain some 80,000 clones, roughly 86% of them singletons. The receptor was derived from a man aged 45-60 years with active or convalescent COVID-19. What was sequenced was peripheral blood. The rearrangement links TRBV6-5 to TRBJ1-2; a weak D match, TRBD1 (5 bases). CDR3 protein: CASSPRAQNYGYTF. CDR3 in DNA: TGTGCCAGCAGCCCCAGGGCCCAAAACTATGGCTACACCTTC.